These 6 T cell receptor beta chains came from one sample sequenced in a study of T cell changes during pregnancy in multiple sclerosis. Generated by immunoSEQ multiplex PCR, the TCRdb table keeps only in-frame clones and is missing some. The sample lists tens of thousands of clones; about 91% were seen once. This material consisted of peripheral blood, taken after pregnancy. Receptors were obtained from a female donor with multiple sclerosis, enrolled in a pregnancy study.

The chain carries TRBV15 and TRBJ2-3, with TRBD1 identical over 7 bases. There are 15 residues in the CDR3. V lost 5 bases and J lost 0; bases outside the gene matches: 5. Germline assignment: CDR1 LNHNV and CDR2 YYDKDF (reference sequence). In DNA, the CDR3 is TGTGCCACCAGCGGACAGACAGGGAGCACAGATACGCAGTATTTT. It codes for CATSGQTGSTDTQYF.

The CDR3 spells CASSDRGGYGYTF. The CDR3 DNA sequence: TGTGCCAGCAGTGACAGGGGTGGTTATGGCTACACCTTC. The chain joins TRBV27 to TRBJ1-2; 8 bases agree with TRBD1. The CDR3 contains 13 residues. Germline CDR1 is MNHEY and CDR2 is SMNVEV (reference sequence). V lost 5 bases to trimming and J lost 5 bases; unmatched junction nucleotides: 4.

The CDR3 reads CASGSPTGLGYTF. The CDR3 DNA reads as TGTGCTAGTGGTTCGCCGACAGGGTTGGGCTACACCTTC. This rearrangement joins TRBV12-5 to TRBJ1-2; 7 nucleotides line up with TRBD1. Trimming removed 4 bases from V and 8 bases from J; junction bases left unmatched: 7. The CDR3 has 13 amino acids. CDR1 LGHNT and CDR2 FRNRAP come from the germline V gene.

The chain links TRBV7-3 to TRBJ2-7, with D possibly being TRBD2 (6 bases). The CDR3 contains 14 residues. Trimming pared 5 bases from V and 0 bases from J, leaving 11 bases between. Germline V gene lookup returns CDR1 SGHTA and CDR2 FQGTGA. The CDR3 loop reads CASSPSRDSYEQYF. For the CDR3, the DNA is TGTGCCAGCAGCCCCTCGCGGGACTCCTACGAGCAGTACTTC.

The chain joins TRBV7-8 to TRBJ2-1; 8 positions agree with TRBD2. This CDR3 region has 16 residues. Germline V gene data show CDR1 as SGHVS and CDR2 as FQNEAQ. With 3 bases clipped from V and 8 bases from J, the junction kept 12 bases outside the gene matches. The CDR3 sequence is CASSFSPGLGYDEQFF. The CDR3 DNA reads as TGTGCCAGCAGCTTTTCTCCGGGACTAGGATATGATGAGCAGTTCTTC.

This chain connects TRBV5-1 to TRBJ2-2; 7 nucleotides line up with TRBD2. The CDR3 runs 14 residues. V was clipped by 3 bases and J by 3 bases; unmatched bases: 2. In germline, CDR1 is SGHRS, CDR2 YFSETQ. The CDR3 here is CASSSGLHTGELFF. CDR3 nucleotides: TGCGCCAGCAGCTCGGGACTACACACCGGGGAGCTGTTTTTT.